The 15 T cell receptor beta chains below come from one sample, sequenced in a study of blood T cells in healthy people across ages (dated by TCRdb to about 2015). The protocol used for the library was 5' RACE. Instrument used: Illumina HiSeq 2500. A second PCR of roughly 7 to 11 cycles was performed with a sample-barcoded 5' primer and a J-beta primer mix. The public reads were run again by TCRdb, first through fastp at Q25 and then through MiXCR, and only productive beta chains were kept. Merged by CDR3 protein, the rows form single entries marked with the most common genes and DNA. Within this sample are about 700,000 distinct CDR3 sequences, with approximately 31% of them counted one time only. The ten biggest clones cover 15% to 19% of the sample. The specimen sequenced was blood. All receptors derive from a woman of 80 years or more in good health. Donor details come from another sample of the same person, matched by shared clones.

This clonotype was counted between two and nine times. The chain employs TRBV20-1 and TRBJ2-7; 8 bases line up with TRBD1. The J call may be wrong; the DNA end is better matched by TRBJ2-5. This CDR3 is built from 14 residues. CDR1 is DFQATT and CDR2 is SNEGSKA in the germline V gene (reference sequence). The DNA for the CDR3 is TGCAGTGCTAGAGTGCAGGGGGCTGGGGAGACCCAGTACTTC. It codes for CSARVQGAGETQYF.

In this sample, this clonotype turned up many times. V is TRBV6-2 or TRBV6-3 and J is TRBJ1-1, with unresolved D. Trimming removed 6 bases at V and 6 bases at J, with 8 bases between. Germline lookup yields CDR1 MNHEY and CDR2 SVGEGT. This CDR3 is 11 amino acids long. CDR3 coding DNA: TGTGCCAGCAGCCGTTACGCTGAAGCTTTCTTT. Its translation: CASSRYAEAFF.

This clonotype was counted at least ten times. This rearrangement joins TRBV12-3 or TRBV12-4 to TRBJ1-1; D is ambiguous. The CDR3 runs 13 residues. The germline V and J ends were trimmed by 6 bases and 7 bases, with 15 bases remaining between them. The CDR3 nucleotides are TGTGCCAGCAGGGCTCGGGGTTACAGTGAAGCTTTCTTT. It translates to CASRARGYSEAFF.

This clonotype has just a few counts. At one boundary the junction diverges from the germline segment, which might be a read error. The chain links TRBV20-1 to TRBJ1-6; 9 bases line up with TRBD1. The CDR3 has 14 residues. CDR1 and CDR2 (germline): DFQATT, SNEGSKA (reference sequence). CDR3 nucleotides: TGCGGTGCGGGGACAGGGACCTTTAATTCACCCCTCCACTTT. It codes for CGAGTGTFNSPLHF.

As for this clonotype: This may be a read error: a much more frequent sequence differs by one nucleotide. This chain joins TRBV6-6 and TRBJ1-2; D gene ambiguous. Looked up from germline, CDR1 is MNHNY and CDR2 is SVGAGI (reference sequence). The CDR3 length is 13 residues. DNA for the CDR3: TGTGCCGGCAGTCCGATTCCAAACTATGGCTACACCTTC. Its translation: CAGSPIPNYGYTF.

V usage is TRBV7-2 and J usage is TRBJ1-1; 7 bases align to TRBD1. The CDR3 is 13 residues long. V trimming: 4 bases; J trimming: 5 bases; junction bases outside the gene matches: 4. In germline, CDR1 is SGHTA, CDR2 FQGNSA. The CDR3 here is CASSSNRGTEAFF. In nucleotides, the CDR3 is TGTGCCAGCAGCTCAAACAGGGGAACTGAAGCTTTCTTT.

This clonotype was counted many times. The J gene is TRBJ2-7, the V gene TRBV6-2 or TRBV6-3, with 14 bases lining up with TRBD2. V shed 2 bases and J 0 bases; nucleotides not matched to a gene: 12. The CDR3 has 20 residues. The germline gives CDR1 MNHEY, CDR2 SVGEGT. The CDR3 nucleotides read TGTGCCAGCAGTTACCCCAGCCCGGGACTAGCGGGGGACTACTCCTACGAGCAGTACTTC. Translating it yields CASSYPSPGLAGDYSYEQYF.

This clonotype was picked up many times. The chain joins TRBV4-3 to TRBJ1-2; D is undetermined. Germline assignment: CDR1 LGHNA and CDR2 YSLEER. The CDR3 has 13 amino acids. V was clipped by 0 bases and J by 8 bases, with 10 bases between them. Here the CDR3 reads CASSQDLGRGYTF. CDR3 in DNA: TGCGCCAGCAGCCAAGATCTAGGGCGAGGCTACACCTTC.

J is TRBJ1-2 and V is TRBV6-5, with TRBD1 as a possible D gene (5 bases). CDR3 size: 14 residues. Germline V lookup: CDR1 MNHEY, CDR2 SVGAGI. The V gene lost 6 bases and the J gene lost 5 bases, with 16 bases spanning the gap. The CDR3 loop is CASRPTARDYGYTF. DNA for the CDR3: TGTGCCAGCAGACCCACCGCCAGGGATTATGGCTACACCTTC.

This clonotype was recorded only once. The CDR3 loop reads CASSRISGGADKETQYF. DNA of the CDR3: TGCGCCAGCAGCCGAATTAGCGGGGGGGCCGATAAAGAGACCCAGTACTTC. The chain joins TRBV4-1 to TRBJ2-5; TRBD2 matches at 11 bases. The CDR3 runs 17 residues. V dropped 4 bases and J dropped 3; count of bases not matched to a gene: 10. Germline CDR1 MGHRA, CDR2 YSYEKL.

This clonotype occurred many times. The genes are TRBV11-3 and TRBJ2-1; 9 positions agree with TRBD1. Germline values: CDR1 SGHNT, CDR2 YENEEA. The CDR3 contains 15 residues. With V trimmed by 5 bases and J by 2 bases, 4 bases remained unmatched. The CDR3 nucleotides read TGTGCCAGCAGCCTAGGACAGGGGACCTACAATGAGCAGTTCTTC. It yields the protein CASSLGQGTYNEQFF.

This clonotype was found many times. The chain carries TRBV20-1 and TRBJ1-5, with TRBD1 matching over 7 bases. The CDR3 runs to 13 residues. Germline V gene data show CDR1 as DFQATT and CDR2 as SNEGSKA (reference sequence). Germline trimming cut 3 bases from V and 7 bases from J; bases unmatched to any gene: 6. CDR3 protein: CSARETGIQPQHF. The CDR3 DNA reads as TGCAGTGCTAGGGAGACAGGGATCCAGCCCCAGCATTTT.

This clonotype was detected many times. The rearrangement uses TRBV29-1 and TRBJ1-1; possibly TRBD1 for D (5 bases). V was trimmed by 3 bases and J by 4 bases, leaving 12 bases between them. The length of the CDR3 is 13 residues. CDR1 is SQVTM, CDR2 ANQGSEA, per germline. The chain's CDR3 is CSVEVRAGTEAFF. CDR3 in DNA: TGCAGCGTTGAGGTCAGGGCAGGCACTGAAGCTTTCTTT.

This chain joins TRBV21-1 and TRBJ1-1; the D call of TRBD1 is as the table states it, not checked on the DNA. TRBV21-1 is assigned pseudogene status. This CDR3 contains 13 residues. CDR3 sequence (DNA): TGTGCCATCTCCAATTGGACAGGGCCTGAAGCTTTCTTT. Its protein product is CAISNWTGPEAFF.

A few counts support this clonotype. This rearrangement joins TRBV30 to TRBJ1-1; no clear D. Trimming shortened V by 0 bases and J by 3 bases, and 11 bases separated the two germline ends. This CDR3 contains 14 residues. Germline assignment: CDR1 GTSNPN and CDR2 SVGIG (reference sequence). The CDR3 nucleotides read TGTGCCTGGAGTGTACTTAGGTCGGACACTGAAGCTTTCTTT. Encoded protein: CAWSVLRSDTEAFF.